This T cell receptor (beta chain) came from a study of pediatric ulcerative colitis. This CDR3 comprises 17 residues. Germline V gene lookup returns CDR1 LNHNV and CDR2 YYDKDF (reference sequence). The V end lost 4 bases, the J end lost 13 bases, and 29 bases lay between the germline ends. The table came from immunoSEQ multiplex PCR; TCRdb's copy has only in-frame clones and leaves some out. Of tens of thousands of clones in the sample, around four fifths were seen once. Study-level results: Rectal repertoires separated controls, mild-moderate and acute severe colitis.

The rectum was sampled with one to two pinch biopsies at colonoscopy. Turning to this clone: The antigen remains undetermined.

The source of this sequence is a boy aged 10-17 years with moderate ulcerative colitis. The sequenced sample consisted of gut tissue. The V and J genes are TRBV15 and TRBJ2-1; D possibly corresponds to TRBD1 (8 bases). The CDR3 DNA is TGTGCCACCAGCATCACAGGGGGAGGGGTAGCGGCAGGGCGACAGTTCTTC. Its protein is CATSITGGGVAAGRQFF.